This TCR beta chain was captured in a study of blood T cell repertoires in COVID-19. Study context: The cDNA or gDNA used as material had been derived from T cells, B-cell-depleted T cells, or PBMCs.

This table comes from immunoSEQ multiplex PCR, and its TCRdb copy is limited to in-frame clones, with some not included. The sample shows 450,000 to 500,000 clones, roughly nine tenths of them seen only once. Cohorts were based on clinical histories the participants reported. Either two negative PCRs, clearance, or symptom resolution qualified Cohort 3 donors as recovered. The source of this sequence is a woman aged 55-70 years who had recovered from COVID-19. The specimen was PBMCs or T cells enriched from blood (not recorded which).

The chain's CDR3 is CASSVTTSTDTQYF. CDR3 nucleotide sequence: TGTGCCAGCAGCGTGACTACTAGCACAGATACGCAGTATTTT. The chain combines TRBV9 with TRBJ2-3; D might be TRBD2 (5 bases). Germline loops: CDR1 SGDLS, CDR2 YYNGEE. CDR3 length: 14 residues. Between the trimmed V and J ends, which lost 2 bases and 0 bases, there was a span of 7 bases.